The rows below give T cell receptor beta chains drawn from one sample of a study of vaccination and CD4 T cells after COVID-19. For these TCRs, the target antigens are not known. In TCRdb, the PCR reads were re-called with MiXCR into one record per CDR3 protein. The data hold around 10,000 distinct CDR3 sequences, with approximately 32% observed a single time. This specimen consisted of CD4+ T cells from blood, cultured in vitro, obtained after SARS-CoV-2 vaccination. The receptors stem from a human donor who had recovered from COVID-19. Each CDR3 is given with its conserved first and last residue. The D gene is left open where the match is weak. Some rows mark clone size as missing; the rest say once, few, many or name a class of expanded clone.

cdr3_nt: TGTGCCACCAAACAGTCAGATACGCAGTATTTT
cdr3_aa: CATKQSDTQYF
clone_size: NA
v_call: TRBV24-1
d_call: NA
j_call: TRBJ2-3

cdr3_nt: TGTGCCAGCAGTGAACCCGGGACTAGCGAACAAGAGACCCAGTACTTC
cdr3_aa: CASSEPGTSEQETQYF
clone_size: NA
v_call: TRBV6-1
d_call: TRBD2
j_call: TRBJ2-5

cdr3_nt: TGTGCCAGTAGTATAGGTAGGGGTTTAGGGACACGGCAGCCCCAGCATTTT
cdr3_aa: CASSIGRGLGTRQPQHF
clone_size: few
v_call: TRBV19
d_call: NA
j_call: TRBJ1-5

cdr3_nt: TGCAGCGGGGGACTGCCTGCTAATGGCTACACCTTC
cdr3_aa: CSGGLPANGYTF
clone_size: NA
v_call: TRBV29-1
d_call: NA
j_call: TRBJ1-2

cdr3_nt: TGTGCCACCGCAAGTCAGGGCCCAGATACGCAGTATTTT
cdr3_aa: CATASQGPDTQYF
clone_size: few
v_call: TRBV15
d_call: NA
j_call: TRBJ2-3

cdr3_nt: TGTGCCAGCAGCTTTGATGAGCTGGGCGAGCAGTACTTC
cdr3_aa: CASSFDELGEQYF
clone_size: NA
v_call: TRBV7-2
d_call: NA
j_call: TRBJ2-7

cdr3_nt: TGTGCCAGCAGCTCCGGAGGGGGAGGTTTTGCGGCTTTCTTT
cdr3_aa: CASSSGGGGFAAFF
clone_size: NA
v_call: TRBV5-8
d_call: NA
j_call: TRBJ1-1

cdr3_nt: TGTGCCAGCAGCTTACAACAGGCGGGGGTCACTGAAGCTTTCTTT
cdr3_aa: CASSLQQAGVTEAFF
clone_size: NA
v_call: TRBV7-8
d_call: NA
j_call: TRBJ1-1

cdr3_nt: TGTGCCAGCAGCTTCTCCGGGACAGGGGCCTACGAGCAGTACTTC
cdr3_aa: CASSFSGTGAYEQYF
clone_size: NA
v_call: TRBV9
d_call: TRBD1
j_call: TRBJ2-7

cdr3_nt: TGTGCCAGTAGTCGCATGACAGGGGGCACGTACGAGCAGTACTTC
cdr3_aa: CASSRMTGGTYEQYF
clone_size: NA
v_call: TRBV19
d_call: TRBD1
j_call: TRBJ2-7

cdr3_nt: TGTGCCAGCAGTCCCACAGGGACCACAGATACGCAGTATTTT
cdr3_aa: CASSPTGTTDTQYF
clone_size: few
v_call: TRBV28
d_call: NA
j_call: TRBJ2-3

cdr3_nt: TGTGCCAGCAGCCCTGGGACTAGCGGGAAGGGGACCCAGTACTTC
cdr3_aa: CASSPGTSGKGTQYF
clone_size: few
v_call: TRBV5-4
d_call: TRBD2
j_call: TRBJ2-5

cdr3_nt: TGTGCCAGCAGTTTAGCCGTAGGAACAGAGTACGAGCAGTACTTC
cdr3_aa: CASSLAVGTEYEQYF
clone_size: NA
v_call: TRBV27
d_call: NA
j_call: TRBJ2-7

cdr3_nt: TGTGCCAGCAGTGATGTTGGGTCGGGAGTAGTAGATACGCAGTATTTT
cdr3_aa: CASSDVGSGVVDTQYF
clone_size: NA
v_call: TRBV25-1
d_call: NA
j_call: TRBJ2-3

cdr3_nt: TGTGCCAGCAGCCCCGAACCCCGGGACAGTCACTACGAGCAGTGCTTC
cdr3_aa: CASSPEPRDSHYEQCF
clone_size: NA
v_call: TRBV7-9
d_call: TRBD1
j_call: TRBJ2-7

cdr3_nt: TGTGCCAGCAGCCTCGGGGGGGGGGGCCGACAGCCCCAGCATTTT
cdr3_aa: CASSLGGGGRQPQHF
clone_size: NA
v_call: TRBV28
d_call: NA
j_call: TRBJ1-5

cdr3_nt: TGTGCCAGCAGTTCTTCATCAGAGACCCAGTACTTC
cdr3_aa: CASSSSSETQYF
clone_size: few
v_call: TRBV6-2/TRBV6-3
d_call: NA
j_call: TRBJ2-5

cdr3_nt: TGTGCCAGCAGTGAGTTTACCCTCCACTTT
cdr3_aa: CASSEFTLHF
clone_size: NA
v_call: TRBV6-1
d_call: NA
j_call: TRBJ1-6

cdr3_nt: TGTGCCAGTAGGGACAGGGCTCGTTACAATGAGCAGTTCTTC
cdr3_aa: CASRDRARYNEQFF
clone_size: NA
v_call: TRBV19
d_call: TRBD1
j_call: TRBJ2-1

cdr3_nt: TGCAGTGCTAGGGGAGACAGATGGGTTTCAGATACGCAGTATTTT
cdr3_aa: CSARGDRWVSDTQYF
clone_size: NA
v_call: TRBV20-1
d_call: NA
j_call: TRBJ2-3

cdr3_nt: TGTGCCAGCAGTCCATCGAATGCGTATGGCTACACCTTC
cdr3_aa: CASSPSNAYGYTF
clone_size: few
v_call: TRBV12-3/TRBV12-4
d_call: NA
j_call: TRBJ1-2

cdr3_nt: TGTGCCAGCAGTTATTCCCTCGGGCGCCTTGGCTCCTACAATGAGCAGTTCTTC
cdr3_aa: CASSYSLGRLGSYNEQFF
clone_size: NA
v_call: TRBV6-5
d_call: NA
j_call: TRBJ2-1

cdr3_nt: TGTGCCAGCAGCCGGGACCGGGGGACACGCACAGATACGCAGTATTTT
cdr3_aa: CASSRDRGTRTDTQYF
clone_size: few
v_call: TRBV7-2
d_call: NA
j_call: TRBJ2-3

cdr3_nt: TGCAGTGCTACCCAGGTAGTTCCAGATACGCAGTATTTT
cdr3_aa: CSATQVVPDTQYF
clone_size: few
v_call: TRBV20-1
d_call: NA
j_call: TRBJ2-3

cdr3_nt: TGTGCCAGCAGCTTAGGTTGGGGTGGGTCCGATGAGCAGTTCTTC
cdr3_aa: CASSLGWGGSDEQFF
clone_size: NA
v_call: TRBV7-7
d_call: NA
j_call: TRBJ2-1

cdr3_nt: TGCAGTGCTAGACCGCCGGGGCCCTTCGGTTCACCCCTCCACTTT
cdr3_aa: CSARPPGPFGSPLHF
clone_size: medium-sized
v_call: TRBV20-1
d_call: NA
j_call: TRBJ1-6

cdr3_nt: TGTGCCAGCAGCTTGTACCGACTAGCGGGAGAGGGTTACGAGCAGTACTTC
cdr3_aa: CASSLYRLAGEGYEQYF
clone_size: NA
v_call: TRBV5-4
d_call: TRBD2
j_call: TRBJ2-7

cdr3_nt: TGTGCCAGCTCACCATTGGGGTACAATGAGCAGTTCTTC
cdr3_aa: CASSPLGYNEQFF
clone_size: NA
v_call: TRBV18
d_call: NA
j_call: TRBJ2-1

cdr3_nt: TGTGCCAGCAGACCCCGGACAGGATCCTACGAGCAGTACTTC
cdr3_aa: CASRPRTGSYEQYF
clone_size: NA
v_call: TRBV6-1
d_call: TRBD1
j_call: TRBJ2-7

cdr3_nt: TGTGCCAGCAGCCCGGGAGGGGGCTCCTACAATGAGCAGTTCTTC
cdr3_aa: CASSPGGGSYNEQFF
clone_size: once
v_call: TRBV7-7
d_call: TRBD2
j_call: TRBJ2-1

cdr3_nt: TGTGCCAGCAGTCGTTCTCTAGAGGGAAAGACCCAGTACTTC
cdr3_aa: CASSRSLEGKTQYF
clone_size: NA
v_call: TRBV28
d_call: NA
j_call: TRBJ2-5

cdr3_nt: TGTGCCACCAGCAGAGACGCAGGGCTGGGGACTGAAGCTTTCTTT
cdr3_aa: CATSRDAGLGTEAFF
clone_size: NA
v_call: TRBV15
d_call: NA
j_call: TRBJ1-1

cdr3_nt: TGTGCCAGCACAATAAACCGCCCGGGCAATCAGCCCCAGCATTTT
cdr3_aa: CASTINRPGNQPQHF
clone_size: NA
v_call: TRBV2
d_call: NA
j_call: TRBJ1-5

cdr3_nt: TGTGCCAGCAGAGGACAGCTCTACTCTGGAAACACCATATATTTT
cdr3_aa: CASRGQLYSGNTIYF
clone_size: few
v_call: TRBV28
d_call: NA
j_call: TRBJ1-3

cdr3_nt: TGTGCCGGTCGACCCGGGGGCGATGAAAAACTGTTTTTT
cdr3_aa: CAGRPGGDEKLFF
clone_size: NA
v_call: TRBV6-1
d_call: NA
j_call: TRBJ1-4

cdr3_nt: TGTGCCAGCAGTCTTCTGAGGGGAAATACGCAGTATTTT
cdr3_aa: CASSLLRGNTQYF
clone_size: NA
v_call: TRBV27
d_call: NA
j_call: TRBJ2-3

cdr3_nt: TGCAGTGCTAGTAAGGACACTAATTCACCCCTCCACTTT
cdr3_aa: CSASKDTNSPLHF
clone_size: few
v_call: TRBV20-1
d_call: NA
j_call: TRBJ1-6

cdr3_nt: TGTGCCAGCGTACGACCGGGACTCCTAGGTGGTGGTGAGCAGTTCTTC
cdr3_aa: CASVRPGLLGGGEQFF
clone_size: few
v_call: TRBV27
d_call: NA
j_call: TRBJ2-1

cdr3_nt: TGTGCCAGCAGCGTAGATCGGGAGACAGGAAACTATGGCTACACCTTC
cdr3_aa: CASSVDRETGNYGYTF
clone_size: NA
v_call: TRBV9
d_call: NA
j_call: TRBJ1-2

cdr3_nt: TGTGCCAGCAGCCACAGACAGGGGGCGGACACTGAAGCTTTCTTT
cdr3_aa: CASSHRQGADTEAFF
clone_size: NA
v_call: TRBV9
d_call: TRBD1
j_call: TRBJ1-1

cdr3_nt: TGTGCCATAGGAAGCAGGGGGCGCCCATACGAGCAGTACTTC
cdr3_aa: CAIGSRGRPYEQYF
clone_size: NA
v_call: TRBV6-1
d_call: TRBD1
j_call: TRBJ2-7

cdr3_nt: TGTGCCAGCAGCTTACCGAACACCGGGGAGCTGTTTTTT
cdr3_aa: CASSLPNTGELFF
clone_size: NA
v_call: TRBV11-3
d_call: NA
j_call: TRBJ2-2

cdr3_nt: TGTGCCAGCAGCCCCCGGGCAATGAACACTGAAGCTTTCTTT
cdr3_aa: CASSPRAMNTEAFF
clone_size: NA
v_call: TRBV7-2
d_call: NA
j_call: TRBJ1-1

cdr3_nt: TGTGCCACCAGCAGAGATTTTGGTCGGGCATTGAACACTGAAGCTTTCTTT
cdr3_aa: CATSRDFGRALNTEAFF
clone_size: few
v_call: TRBV15
d_call: NA
j_call: TRBJ1-1

cdr3_nt: TGTGCCAGCAGTCCGACAGGGGGCTGGACTGAAGCTTTCTTT
cdr3_aa: CASSPTGGWTEAFF
clone_size: medium-sized
v_call: TRBV28
d_call: TRBD1
j_call: TRBJ1-1

cdr3_nt: TGTGCCAGCAGTGACAGGGGCTTAGGGTCCAATGAGCAGTTCTTC
cdr3_aa: CASSDRGLGSNEQFF
clone_size: few
v_call: TRBV6-1
d_call: NA
j_call: TRBJ2-1

cdr3_nt: TGTGCCAGCTCACCAGATTTGTATGGCTACACCTTC
cdr3_aa: CASSPDLYGYTF
clone_size: few
v_call: TRBV18
d_call: NA
j_call: TRBJ1-2

cdr3_nt: TGCAGTGCCGAAAGCGGGAGTCGGTTATTCGAGCAGTACTTC
cdr3_aa: CSAESGSRLFEQYF
clone_size: NA
v_call: TRBV20-1
d_call: TRBD2
j_call: TRBJ2-7

cdr3_nt: TGTGCCAGCTCACCATCCCGGACGCACTACGAGCAGTACTTC
cdr3_aa: CASSPSRTHYEQYF
clone_size: NA
v_call: TRBV18
d_call: NA
j_call: TRBJ2-7

cdr3_nt: TGCAGTGCTACCTCATTGCCTATTTGGGAGACCCAGTACTTC
cdr3_aa: CSATSLPIWETQYF
clone_size: few
v_call: TRBV20-1
d_call: NA
j_call: TRBJ2-5

cdr3_nt: TGTGCCAGCAGCTTGTCAATCCCGGACAGGGGGTTTTGTGAGCAGTTCTTC
cdr3_aa: CASSLSIPDRGFCEQFF
clone_size: NA
v_call: TRBV5-4
d_call: TRBD1
j_call: TRBJ2-1

cdr3_nt: TGTGCCAGCAGCCCTCCATCTGGGGCCTACGAGCAGTACTTC
cdr3_aa: CASSPPSGAYEQYF
clone_size: NA
v_call: TRBV7-9
d_call: NA
j_call: TRBJ2-7

cdr3_nt: TGCAGTGCCCACGAGGAGAAGCGTGTAACCGGGGAGCTGTTTTTT
cdr3_aa: CSAHEEKRVTGELFF
clone_size: few
v_call: TRBV20-1
d_call: NA
j_call: TRBJ2-2

cdr3_nt: TGCAGTGCAGCGGGAGATTTCGAGCAGTACTTC
cdr3_aa: CSAAGDFEQYF
clone_size: NA
v_call: TRBV20-1
d_call: TRBD2
j_call: TRBJ2-7

cdr3_nt: TGCAGTGCTAGTTACTCCCTGGAGAATTCACCCCTCCACTTT
cdr3_aa: CSASYSLENSPLHF
clone_size: medium-sized
v_call: TRBV20-1
d_call: NA
j_call: TRBJ1-6

cdr3_nt: TGTGCCAGCAGCCGTACAGGGGGGGGCTATGGCTACACCTTC
cdr3_aa: CASSRTGGGYGYTF
clone_size: few
v_call: TRBV7-2
d_call: TRBD1
j_call: TRBJ1-2

cdr3_nt: TGTGCCAGCAGCTCCGGACTAGCGGGAGGGAACACGCAGTATTTT
cdr3_aa: CASSSGLAGGNTQYF
clone_size: few
v_call: TRBV7-2
d_call: TRBD2
j_call: TRBJ2-3

cdr3_nt: TGTGCCAGCAGCGCTCTAGCGGGAGGGAACAATGAGCAGTTCTTC
cdr3_aa: CASSALAGGNNEQFF
clone_size: NA
v_call: TRBV7-9
d_call: TRBD2
j_call: TRBJ2-1

cdr3_nt: TGTGCCAGCAGTTACTCGGGACAGGGTGGTGGCTACACCTTC
cdr3_aa: CASSYSGQGGGYTF
clone_size: NA
v_call: TRBV6-2/TRBV6-3
d_call: TRBD1
j_call: TRBJ1-2

cdr3_nt: TGTGCCAGTACTCATGGGCAGGGCCGGGGGGTGACTGAAGCTTTCTTT
cdr3_aa: CASTHGQGRGVTEAFF
clone_size: few
v_call: TRBV19
d_call: NA
j_call: TRBJ1-1